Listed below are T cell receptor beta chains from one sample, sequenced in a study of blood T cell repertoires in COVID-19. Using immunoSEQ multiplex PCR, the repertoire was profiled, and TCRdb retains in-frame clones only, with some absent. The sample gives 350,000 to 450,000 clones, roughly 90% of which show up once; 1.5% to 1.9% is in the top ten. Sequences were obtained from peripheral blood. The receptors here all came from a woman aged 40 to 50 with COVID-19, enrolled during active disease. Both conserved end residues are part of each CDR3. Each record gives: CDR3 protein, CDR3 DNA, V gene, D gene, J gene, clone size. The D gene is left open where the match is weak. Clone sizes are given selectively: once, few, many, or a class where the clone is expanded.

CSVVSTSYNEQFF | TGCAGCGTTGTAAGCACCTCCTACAATGAGCAGTTCTTC | TRBV29-1 | . | TRBJ2-1 | .
CASSFPRQGWGTEAFF | TGTGCCAGCAGTTTCCCTAGACAGGGCTGGGGCACTGAAGCTTTCTTT | TRBV28 | TRBD1 | TRBJ1-1 | .
CASRVERGLSYEQYF | TGTGCCAGCAGAGTTGAAAGGGGCCTCTCCTACGAGCAGTACTTC | TRBV6-5 | . | TRBJ2-7 | once
CASSEAGQGLEGQYF | TGTGCCAGCAGTGAAGCAGGGCAGGGTCTGGAAGGGCAGTACTTC | TRBV2 | . | TRBJ2-7 | .
CASSGGLGQGANGYTF | TGTGCCAGCAGTGGGGGGTTGGGACAGGGGGCCAATGGCTACACCTTC | TRBV27 | TRBD1 | TRBJ1-2 | .
CASSYDFRGLTYEQYF | TGTGCCAGCAGTTACGATTTCAGGGGGTTAACCTACGAGCAGTACTTC | TRBV6-5 | TRBD1 | TRBJ2-7 | .
CARTRWERIFNEQFF | TGTGCCAGGACGAGGTGGGAGCGGATCTTCAATGAGCAGTTCTTC | TRBV28 | . | TRBJ2-1 | .
CASSLILGAPNEKLFF | TGTGCCAGCAGTTTAATTTTGGGGGCCCCTAATGAAAAACTGTTTTTT | TRBV27 | . | TRBJ1-4 | .
CASSLESLYGYTF | TGCGCCAGCAGCTTGGAATCACTCTATGGCTACACCTTC | TRBV5-1 | . | TRBJ1-2 | .
CASSGATSTDTQYF | TGCGCCAGTAGCGGAGCCACTAGCACAGATACGCAGTATTTT | TRBV5-1 | . | TRBJ2-3 | .
CASSFGLVEETQYF | TGTGCCAGCAGCTTCGGACTAGTCGAAGAGACCCAGTACTTC | TRBV5-4 | TRBD2 | TRBJ2-5 | once
CATSYGTVGQPQHF | TGTGCCACCAGTTATGGAACAGTAGGTCAGCCCCAGCATTTT | TRBV24-1 | . | TRBJ1-5 | few
CASSYSASGNYGYTF | TGTGCCAGCAGTTACTCCGCTAGCGGTAACTATGGCTACACCTTC | TRBV6-5 | . | TRBJ1-2 | .
CASSPKLADNYEQYF | TGTGCCAGCTCACCCAAACTAGCAGATAACTACGAGCAGTACTTC | TRBV18 | . | TRBJ2-7 | .
CASSKAPSSGGPSYNEQFF | TGTGCCAGCAGCAAAGCCCCGAGTAGCGGGGGGCCATCTTACAATGAGCAGTTCTTC | TRBV21-1 | . | TRBJ2-1 | .
CASSYKTGTSVYNEQFF | TGTGCCAGCAGCTACAAAACCGGGACTAGCGTTTACAATGAGCAGTTCTTC | TRBV9 | TRBD2 | TRBJ2-1 | .
CASRSTTRGYGYTF | TGTGCCAGCAGATCCACCACCAGAGGCTATGGCTACACCTTC | TRBV28 | . | TRBJ1-2 | .
CASSTLAGVRNEQFF | TGTGCCAGTAGTACATTAGCGGGAGTTCGCAATGAGCAGTTCTTC | TRBV19 | TRBD2 | TRBJ2-1 | once
CASSPRGGSRAEQYF | TGTGCCAGCAGCCCGAGGGGAGGATCGCGGGCCGAGCAGTACTTC | TRBV14 | . | TRBJ2-7 | .
CASSKATSAGELNTEAFF | TGTGCCAGCAGCAAAGCTACTTCGGCAGGGGAATTGAACACTGAAGCTTTCTTT | TRBV21-1 | . | TRBJ1-1 | .
CASSPSTGFTAEAFF | TGTGCCAGCTCACCCTCGACAGGGTTTACCGCTGAAGCTTTCTTT | TRBV18 | TRBD1 | TRBJ1-1 | once
CASRGQGALNIQYF | TGTGCCAGCAGGGGACAGGGGGCTTTAAACATTCAGTACTTC | TRBV5-5 | TRBD1 | TRBJ2-4 | .
CSVDSRRVLGSYNSPLHF | TGCAGCGTTGATAGCAGGAGGGTGCTCGGCTCCTATAATTCACCCCTCCACTTT | TRBV29-1 | . | TRBJ1-6 | .
CATSRASGSQFF | TGTGCCACCAGCAGAGCTTCGGGGTCCCAGTTCTTC | TRBV15 | . | TRBJ2-1 | .
CASSVSGAEGTQYF | TGTGCCAGCAGTGTTTCAGGGGCTGAGGGAACGCAGTATTTT | TRBV2 | . | TRBJ2-3 | .
CASSSHQQGGYGYTF | TGTGCCAGCAGTTCTCATCAACAGGGGGGCTATGGCTACACCTTC | TRBV28 | TRBD1 | TRBJ1-2 | once
CASTPPKGARGYTF | TGTGCCAGCACCCCCCCTAAGGGGGCGCGTGGCTACACCTTC | TRBV28 | TRBD1 | TRBJ1-2 | .
CASSRDRGDGNEKLFF | TGCGCCAGCAGCCGGGACAGGGGCGACGGGAATGAAAAACTGTTTTTT | TRBV4-3 | TRBD1 | TRBJ1-4 | .
CSVQGRASRNVLTF | TGCAGCGTTCAGGGGAGGGCCTCAAGAAACGTCCTGACTTTC | TRBV29-1 | . | TRBJ2-6 | .
CASTPAGGLYEQYF | TGTGCCAGTACCCCAGCGGGAGGGCTCTACGAGCAGTACTTC | TRBV19 | TRBD2 | TRBJ2-7 | .
CASSWTENYGYTF | TGTGCCAGCAGCTGGACAGAGAACTATGGCTACACCTTC | TRBV28 | . | TRBJ1-2 | few
CASSLAGGVEEKLFF | TGTGCCAGCAGCTTAGCCGGAGGGGTGGAAGAAAAACTGTTTTTT | TRBV7-8 | . | TRBJ1-4 | .
CASSLRQGSVDTQYF | TGTGCCAGCAGCTTACGTCAGGGTTCTGTAGATACGCAGTATTTT | TRBV5-6 | . | TRBJ2-3 | .
CASSQATVGYTF | TGTGCCAGCAGTCAAGCGACAGTTGGCTACACCTTC | TRBV12-3/TRBV12-4 | . | TRBJ1-2 | .
CASSFGLAGDEQYF | TGTGCCAGCAGCTTCGGACTAGCGGGAGATGAGCAGTACTTC | TRBV11-3 | TRBD2 | TRBJ2-7 | .
CASSGQAMDSPLHF | TGTGCCAGTAGTGGACAGGCTATGGATTCACCCCTCCACTTT | TRBV19 | TRBD1 | TRBJ1-6 | once
CASRPDMVYGYTF | TGTGCCAGCAGACCGGACATGGTCTATGGCTACACCTTC | TRBV28 | . | TRBJ1-2 | .
CASSSRFSSIEVLGYEQYF | TGTGCCAGCAGCTCCCGGTTTAGCTCAATAGAGGTATTGGGCTACGAGCAGTACTTC | TRBV11-2 | . | TRBJ2-7 | .
CASSLRTGSEAFF | TGTGCCAGCAGCCTAAGGACAGGGTCTGAAGCTTTCTTT | TRBV5-4 | TRBD1 | TRBJ1-1 | .
CAWDQGTNTEAFF | TGTGCCTGGGACCAGGGCACGAACACTGAAGCTTTCTTT | TRBV30 | . | TRBJ1-1 | .
CATQGAGNTIYF | TGTGCCACCCAGGGGGCTGGAAACACCATATATTTT | TRBV28 | TRBD1 | TRBJ1-3 | .
CASSFWRGGVNF | TGTGCCAGCAGCTTTTGGCGGGGAGGGGTAAACTTC | TRBV5-4 | . | TRBJ1-2 | .
CASRRSVNTEAFF | TGTGCCAGCAGGAGGAGCGTGAACACTGAAGCTTTCTTT | TRBV28 | . | TRBJ1-1 | .
CASSPRDRYQPQHF | TGTGCCAGCTCCCCCCGGGATCGATATCAGCCCCAGCATTTT | TRBV19 | . | TRBJ1-5 | .
CAISESSSGRTYEQYF | TGTGCCATCAGTGAGAGTTCGAGCGGGAGAACCTACGAGCAGTACTTC | TRBV10-3 | TRBD2 | TRBJ2-7 | .
CASTRGPGDTEAFF | TGTGCCAGCACCAGGGGACCTGGGGACACTGAAGCTTTCTTT | TRBV27 | . | TRBJ1-1 | .
CATCPGTINEKLFF | TGTGCCACCTGCCCCGGGACAATTAATGAAAAACTGTTTTTT | TRBV3-1/TRBV3-2 | . | TRBJ1-4 | .
CASSLGHGYEQYF | TGTGCCAGCAGCCTCGGTCACGGCTACGAGCAGTACTTC | TRBV11-1 | . | TRBJ2-7 | .
CASSFQATDTQYF | TGTGCCAGCAGCTTTCAAGCTACAGATACGCAGTATTTT | TRBV11-3 | . | TRBJ2-3 | .
CAWSVRRTDQPQHF | TGTGCCTGGAGTGTGCGCCGTACCGATCAGCCCCAGCATTTT | TRBV30 | . | TRBJ1-5 | .
CASSLEGGVTEAFF | TGCGCCAGCAGCTTGGAAGGCGGTGTCACTGAAGCTTTCTTT | TRBV5-1 | . | TRBJ1-1 | .
CASSFMPAVVTEAFF | TGTGCCAGTAGTTTCATGCCGGCGGTGGTCACTGAAGCTTTCTTT | TRBV19 | . | TRBJ1-1 | .
CASSPQGANSPLHF | TGTGCCAGCTCACCACAGGGGGCCAATTCACCCCTCCACTTT | TRBV18 | TRBD1 | TRBJ1-6 | .
CASSPTGGGTEAFF | TGTGCCAGCAGCCCCACAGGGGGCGGCACTGAAGCTTTCTTT | TRBV3-1/TRBV3-2 | TRBD1 | TRBJ1-1 | .
CSVMRQGAETQYF | TGCAGCGTAATGAGGCAGGGGGCTGAGACCCAGTACTTC | TRBV29-1 | TRBD1 | TRBJ2-5 | .